These 20 T cell receptor beta chains originate from one sample sequenced in a study of blood T cell repertoires in COVID-19. Assay: immunoSEQ multiplex PCR; the TCRdb copy retains only in-frame clones and omits some. This sample yields under 100,000 clones, of which roughly 84% are seen a single time; 3% to 3.5% belongs to the top ten. Sequencing used peripheral blood. All receptors derive from a woman older than 75 with COVID-19, enrolled during active disease.

There are a few counts of this clone. The chain combines TRBV3-1 (or the pseudogene TRBV3-2) with TRBJ1-5; the D is unclear. The germline V gene has CDR1 LGHDT and CDR2 YNNKEL (reference sequence). V lost 5 bases and J 5 bases, leaving 13 bases between the germline ends. This CDR3 has 14 amino acids. The CDR3 DNA reads as TGTGCCAGCAGCGAAGTGGGAGGATATCAGCCCCAGCATTTT. Protein product: CASSEVGGYQPQHF.

This clone appeared once. The chain links TRBV6-2 or TRBV6-3 to TRBJ2-7, with 8 nucleotides matching TRBD2. CDR1 is MNHEY, CDR2 SVGEGT, per germline. The V segment lost 2 bases and the J segment 4 bases; nucleotides outside the gene matches: 10. The CDR3 spans 16 residues. The DNA of the CDR3 is TGTGCCAGCAGTTACCTGCGGGGGGCTACCCCTTACGAGCAGTACTTC. This encodes CASSYLRGATPYEQYF.

The chain uses TRBV5-1 and TRBJ1-2; TRBD1 aligns across 10 bases. Germline V CDR1 and CDR2: SGHRS, YFSETQ. With V trimmed by 6 bases and J by 8 bases, 4 bases remained unmatched. This CDR3 contains 12 residues. The CDR3 DNA sequence: TGCGCCAGCAACGACAGGGGGCTGGGCTACACCTTC. This translates into CASNDRGLGYTF.

The J gene is TRBJ2-1, the V gene TRBV30; 9 nucleotides agree with TRBD2. CDR1 and CDR2 from the germline V gene are GTSNPN and SVGIG (reference sequence). The CDR3 is made up of 14 amino acids. J lost 8 bases, V lost 5 bases, and 10 bases had no gene match. This CDR3 is CAWSLAGRLHEQFF. CDR3 bases: TGTGCCTGGTCCCTAGCGGGGCGTCTGCATGAGCAGTTCTTC.

V and J are TRBV12-3 or TRBV12-4 and TRBJ2-1; 8 nucleotides align to TRBD2. J was trimmed by 6 bases and V by 5 bases; bases with no gene match: 3. The CDR3 is 13 residues long. The CDR3 reads CASSPGRGNEQFF. CDR3 in DNA: TGTGCCAGCAGTCCCGGGAGGGGCAATGAGCAGTTCTTC.

The rearrangement joins TRBV28 to TRBJ2-7; D unresolved. CDR1 and CDR2 (germline): MDHEN, SYDVKM. This CDR3 has 11 residues. V lost 11 bases, J lost 4 bases, and 12 bases lay in between. This CDR3 reads CAAVGQYEQYF. CDR3 coding DNA: TGTGCCGCCGTTGGGCAATACGAGCAGTACTTC.

V and J are TRBV10-3 and TRBJ1-1; 8 nucleotides match TRBD1. This CDR3 is built from 13 residues. V lost 6 bases and J lost 5; bases outside the gene matches: 5. CDR1 is ENHRY, CDR2 SYGVKD, per germline. The CDR3 region is CAIRQGGGTEAFF. The CDR3 DNA reads TGTGCCATCAGACAGGGGGGAGGAACTGAAGCTTTCTTT.

The chain joins TRBV19 to TRBJ2-5; possibly TRBD1 for D (5 bases). Trimming cost V 3 bases and J 4 bases, with 12 bases left between them. The CDR3 contains 14 residues. Germline V lookup: CDR1 LNHDA, CDR2 SQIVND (reference sequence). DNA of the CDR3: TGTGCCAGTAGTATCGACAGAGTTGGAGAGACCCAGTACTTC. The encoded protein is CASSIDRVGETQYF.

The V and J genes are TRBV20-1 and TRBJ1-4; no reliable D call. V was cut by 4 bases and J by 5 bases, with 5 bases left in between. This CDR3 is built from 11 residues. The germline V gene has CDR1 DFQATT and CDR2 SNEGSKA (reference sequence). CDR3 residues: CSANRNEKLFF. In DNA form, the CDR3 reads TGCAGTGCTAACAGAAATGAAAAACTGTTTTTT.

This clone was seen just once. V usage is TRBV28 and J usage is TRBJ2-3; the match to TRBD2 covers 7 bases. The CDR3 is 15 residues long. Germline CDR1 MDHEN, CDR2 SYDVKM. V lost 5 bases to trimming and J lost 2 bases; unmatched junction nucleotides: 7. This CDR3 reads CASSVSGGNTDTQYF. The DNA of the CDR3 is TGTGCCAGCAGTGTATCGGGGGGAAACACAGATACGCAGTATTTT.

This clone was recorded a few times. The CDR3 is CASRGGAGLYEQYF. For the CDR3, the DNA is TGTGCCAGCAGAGGCGGGGCAGGGTTATACGAGCAGTACTTC. The gene calls are TRBV2 and TRBJ2-7, with a possible D match to TRBD2 (6 bases). CDR1 and CDR2 (germline): SNHLY, FYNNEI. This CDR3 is 14 amino acids long. V lost 6 bases, J lost 4 bases, and 16 bases lay in between. Complete variable domain (other parts from reference TRBV2 and TRBJ2-7): EPEVTQTPSHQVTQMGQEVILRCVPISNHLYFYWYRQILGQKVEFLVSFYNNEISEKSEIFDDQFSVERPDGSNFTLKIRSTKLEDSAMYFCASRGGAGLYEQYFGPGTRLTVT.

J is TRBJ2-2 and V is TRBV24-1; no firm D call. Per germline, CDR1 KGHDR and CDR2 SFDVKD. V was pared by 5 bases and J by 4 bases, with 7 bases between. There are 13 residues in the CDR3. The CDR3 DNA follows: TGTGCCACCAGTGCAGTTGGCACCGGGGAGCTGTTTTTT. Translating gives CATSAVGTGELFF.

The chain links TRBV19 to TRBJ2-7; 7 bases match TRBD1. CDR1 is LNHDA and CDR2 is SQIVND in the germline V gene (reference sequence). CDR3 size: 11 residues. V trimming: 9 bases; J trimming: 2 bases; junction bases outside the gene matches: 1. CDR3 amino acids: CASGTAYEQYF. CDR3 coding DNA: TGTGCCAGCGGGACAGCCTACGAGCAGTACTTC.

The genes are TRBV28 and TRBJ1-2, with 7 bases matching TRBD1. The CDR3 loop spans 12 amino acids. Germline loops: CDR1 MDHEN, CDR2 SYDVKM. The junction had 2 bases not matched to a gene; V was cut back by 6 bases and J by 4 bases. As DNA, the CDR3 is TGTGCCAGCAGGCGACAGGGCTATGGCTACACCTTC. Its translation: CASRRQGYGYTF.

The chain has TRBV30 and TRBJ2-3; a possible D gene is TRBD1 (5 bases). CDR3 length: 12 amino acids. CDR1 GTSNPN and CDR2 SVGIG come from the germline V gene (reference sequence). Trimming cost V 0 bases and J 6 bases, with 7 bases left between them. This CDR3 reads CAWSVGPDTQYF. The CDR3, as DNA: TGTGCCTGGAGTGTGGGGCCCGATACGCAGTATTTT.

The chain recombines TRBV6-2 or TRBV6-3 with TRBJ2-5, with 7 bases fitting TRBD2. CDR1 and CDR2 (germline): MNHEY, SVGEGT. This CDR3 has 15 residues. V shed 4 bases and J 4 bases; nucleotides not matched to a gene: 9. CDR3 residues: CASSFHSSGGETQYF. CDR3 DNA sequence: TGTGCCAGCAGTTTCCACTCTAGCGGCGGAGAGACCCAGTACTTC.

This clone was recorded only once. The rearrangement links TRBV2 to TRBJ2-4; 7 bases match TRBD2. With 4 bases clipped from V and 4 bases from J, the junction kept 1 base outside the gene matches. This CDR3 is 13 amino acids long. The germline CDR1 and CDR2 sequences are SNHLY and FYNNEI. As DNA, the CDR3 is TGTGCCAGCAGTGGGGGGGGTAAAAACATTCAGTACTTC. It yields the protein CASSGGGKNIQYF. Variable domain in full (rest from reference TRBV2 and TRBJ2-4): EPEVTQTPSHQVTQMGQEVILRCVPISNHLYFYWYRQILGQKVEFLVSFYNNEISEKSEIFDDQFSVERPDGSNFTLKIRSTKLEDSAMYFCASSGGGKNIQYFGAGTRLSVL.

This chain uses TRBV18 with TRBJ2-3, with D possibly being TRBD2 (6 bases). This CDR3 comprises 15 residues. Per germline, CDR1 KGHSH and CDR2 LQKENI. V was trimmed by 3 bases and J by 6 bases, leaving 16 bases between them. CDR3 loop: CASSPVLAGADTQYF. The CDR3 DNA reads TGTGCCAGCTCACCCGTACTAGCCGGGGCCGATACGCAGTATTTT.

This clone was counted a single time. V is TRBV19 and J is TRBJ2-5, with TRBD2 matching over 8 bases. CDR3 length equals 15 residues. Germline V gene data show CDR1 as LNHDA and CDR2 as SQIVND (reference sequence). Trimming took 2 bases from V and 5 from J; bases not matched to a gene: 7. The CDR3 region is CASSISAGVWETQYF. The CDR3 nucleotides read TGTGCCAGTAGTATATCAGCGGGAGTTTGGGAGACCCAGTACTTC.

V and J are TRBV5-6 and TRBJ2-3, with D hard to call. The V gene lost 0 bases and the J gene lost 2 bases, with 7 bases spanning the gap. This CDR3 is built from 14 residues. Germline loops: CDR1 SGHDT, CDR2 YYEEEE. CDR3 region: CASSLALVTDTQYF. CDR3 coding DNA: TGTGCCAGCAGCTTGGCTCTAGTCACAGATACGCAGTATTTT.